The 22 T cell receptor beta chains presented below share a single source sample, sequenced in a study of vaccination and CD4 T cells after COVID-19. No antigen is known for these receptors. Documented treatment: roughly 10-day PBMC culture with coronavirus spike peptide pools or control peptides (ViraFEST assay). Researchers used the Oncomine TCR Beta short-read assay to sequence DNA from cultured CD4+ T cells. TCRdb reanalysed the PCR reads using MiXCR and keeps one entry per CDR3 protein. Among around 20,000 distinct CDR3 sequences listed, roughly half were seen once. Sequences were obtained from CD4+ T cells from blood, cultured in vitro. These receptors were collected from a human donor who had recovered from COVID-19.

For the CDR3, the DNA is TGTGCCAGCAGCCCGACAGGGGTAGGCAATCAGCCCCAGCATTTT. Protein: CASSPTGVGNQPQHF. The rearrangement joins TRBV28 to TRBJ1-5; 8 bases match TRBD1. With V trimmed by 6 bases and J by 2 bases, 6 bases remained unmatched. The CDR3 spans 15 residues. Germline V gene lookup returns CDR1 MDHEN and CDR2 SYDVKM.

The chain carries TRBV7-9 and TRBJ2-7; D ambiguous. Germline V gene data show CDR1 as SEHNR and CDR2 as FQNEAQ (reference sequence). Trimming left V 1 base short and J 2 bases short, with 15 bases between. There are 16 residues in the CDR3. CDR3 nucleotides: TGTGCCAGCAGCTTAGGGGTTAATATGGGTACCTACGAGCAGTACTTC. It is translated as CASSLGVNMGTYEQYF.

The sample holds a few counts of this clonotype. The V call is TRBV12-3 or TRBV12-4, the J call TRBJ2-7, with D possibly called TRBD1 or TRBD2 (5 bases each). CDR3 length: 14 residues. With 7 bases removed from V and 4 bases from J, the gap between germline ends came to 17 bases. The CDR3 protein is CASTFGQGGYEQYF. Written as DNA, the CDR3 is TGTGCCAGCACTTTCGGGCAGGGCGGGTACGAGCAGTACTTC.

This chain links TRBV15 with TRBJ2-5, with no clear D. V was shortened by 4 bases and J by 4 bases, with 16 bases between the two germline ends. There are 15 residues in the CDR3. From germline, CDR1 is LNHNV and CDR2 YYDKDF (reference sequence). The CDR3 nucleotides are TGTGCCACCAGCATGACACCCGAAGGGTTAGAGACCCAGTACTTC. Its protein product is CATSMTPEGLETQYF.

The chain couples TRBV6-2 or TRBV6-3 to TRBJ2-5; the D gene is possibly TRBD1 (5 bases). Germline lookup yields CDR1 MNHEY and CDR2 SVGEGT. The V end lost 5 bases, the J end lost 5 bases, and 24 bases lay between the germline ends. There are 17 residues in the CDR3. The CDR3 region has the DNA TGTGCCAGCAGTCCCCGCAAGGGCCTCAACAAGGGGGAGACCCAGTACTTC. This translates into CASSPRKGLNKGETQYF.

The chain combines TRBV12-3 or TRBV12-4 with TRBJ1-2; D is ambiguous. This CDR3 comprises 14 residues. With 1 base removed from V and 2 bases from J, the gap between germline ends came to 8 bases. The CDR3 DNA sequence: TGTGCCAGCAGTTTAGGGACGGTGAACTATGGCTACACCTTC. This translates into CASSLGTVNYGYTF.

J is TRBJ2-5 and V is TRBV20-1, with TRBD2 identical over 8 bases. The CDR3 is 14 residues long. The V gene's germline CDR1 is DFQATT and CDR2 SNEGSKA (reference sequence). Losses at the gene ends were 2 bases for V and 5 bases for J; bases not matched to a gene: 7. CDR3 sequence (DNA): TGCAGTGCTAGATTGCGGGGGGCCCCGGAGACCCAGTACTTC. It yields the protein CSARLRGAPETQYF.

The V call is TRBV20-1, the J call TRBJ2-5; 7 bases fit TRBD1. Germline CDR1 reads DFQATT; CDR2 reads SNEGSKA (reference sequence). The CDR3 runs 13 residues. Trimming at V came to 6 bases and at J to 5 bases, leaving 9 bases not matched to a gene. The CDR3: CSAGTAGLETQYF. Here the CDR3 DNA reads TGCAGTGCGGGGACAGCAGGGTTGGAGACCCAGTACTTC.

The rearrangement uses TRBV7-9 and TRBJ1-1; 10 nucleotides align to TRBD1. V lost 2 bases to trimming and J lost 2 bases; unmatched junction nucleotides: 2. CDR1 SEHNR and CDR2 FQNEAQ come from the germline V gene (reference sequence). The CDR3 loop spans 15 amino acids. In DNA form, the CDR3 reads TGTGCCAGCAGCTTAAGACAGGGGGCCAACACTGAAGCTTTCTTT. This sequence encodes CASSLRQGANTEAFF.

The rearrangement links TRBV2 to TRBJ1-2, with D perhaps TRBD1 (5 bases). The length of the CDR3 is 13 residues. CDR1 and CDR2 (germline): SNHLY, FYNNEI. The germline V and J ends were trimmed by 11 bases and 10 bases, with 23 bases remaining between them. CDR3 nucleotide sequence: TGTGCCTGCGGGGGGACGGGAGTTGGTGACTACACCTTC. Its protein product is CACGGTGVGDYTF.

The V and J genes are TRBV7-2 and TRBJ2-2; 14 bases map to TRBD2. CDR3 length: 18 amino acids. Losses at the gene ends were 2 bases for V and 8 bases for J; bases not matched to a gene: 10. Per germline, CDR1 SGHTA and CDR2 FQGNSA. CDR3 DNA sequence: TGTGCCAGCAGCTTAAGGCCGGGACTAGCGGGGGAAATGGGGGAGCTGTTTTTT. Amino acids: CASSLRPGLAGEMGELFF.

The chain uses TRBV6-5 and TRBJ1-6; the D is unclear. The V gene's germline CDR1 is MNHEY and CDR2 SVGAGI. Deletions cut 2 bases from V and 8 bases from J, with 7 bases between. There are 13 residues in the CDR3. The CDR3 loop is CASSYGFDSPLHF. CDR3 DNA sequence: TGTGCCAGCAGTTACGGTTTTGATTCACCCCTCCACTTT.

This clonotype was seen just once. The chain recombines TRBV10-2 with TRBJ2-7, with 10 bases matching TRBD1. The CDR3 contains 16 residues. Looked up from germline, CDR1 is WSHSY and CDR2 is SAAADI. J gave up 3 bases and V 0 bases, and 5 bases lay outside the gene matches. The CDR3 here is CASSESWGTGDYEQYF. The CDR3 DNA follows: TGCGCCAGCAGTGAGTCTTGGGGGACAGGGGACTACGAGCAGTACTTC.

The genes are TRBV6-1 and TRBJ1-4; perhaps TRBD1 as D (5 bases). V dropped 7 bases and J dropped 5 bases, with 14 bases sitting between them. The CDR3 covers 14 residues. CDR1 and CDR2 from the germline V gene are MNHNS and SASEGT. CDR3 protein: CASTLRQSNEKLFF. CDR3 DNA: TGTGCCAGCACCCTTAGACAGTCAAATGAAAAACTGTTTTTT.

A few counts support this clonotype. The chain uses TRBV7-9 and TRBJ2-1, with no clear D. Trimming stripped 2 bases from V and 0 bases from J, with 20 bases between. Germline-derived CDR1 and CDR2 are SEHNR and FQNEAQ (reference sequence). This CDR3 comprises 19 residues. The CDR3, as DNA: TGTGCCAGCAGCTTAATGCGGTCTGGTGGTGGGTTCTCCTACAATGAGCAGTTCTTC. Amino acid sequence: CASSLMRSGGGFSYNEQFF.

This chain links TRBV20-1 with TRBJ2-2; D is possibly TRBD2 (5 bases). V lost 3 bases to trimming and J lost 5 bases, with 16 bases between them. The germline V gene encodes CDR1 DFQATT and CDR2 SNEGSKA (reference sequence). CDR3 length equals 15 residues. The CDR3 sequence: CSASSGFSITGELFF. In DNA, the CDR3 is TGCAGTGCTAGCAGCGGCTTCTCGATTACCGGGGAGCTGTTTTTT.

The rearrangement uses TRBV7-9 and TRBJ1-3; D remains ambiguous. Germline V gives CDR1 SEHNR, CDR2 FQNEAQ (reference sequence). The V end was cut by 3 bases, the J end by 0 bases, with 9 bases between. The CDR3 is 15 residues long. The CDR3 DNA is TGTGCCAGCAGCTTTGACTTGAGCTCTGGAAACACCATATATTTT. This gives the protein CASSFDLSSGNTIYF.

For the CDR3, the DNA is TGTGCCAGCAGCCCGGGAGGGGCGAACTATGGCTACACCTTC. This encodes CASSPGGANYGYTF. The chain employs TRBV6-1 and TRBJ1-2; possible D gene TRBD1, 5 bases. Trimming pared 6 bases from V and 2 bases from J, leaving 13 bases between. This CDR3 is built from 14 residues. The germline gives CDR1 MNHNS, CDR2 SASEGT.

The gene calls are TRBV21-1 and TRBJ2-7; the D call of TRBD2 is as the table states it, not checked on the DNA. TRBV21-1 is a pseudogene locus. The CDR3 sequence is 21 residues long. In nucleotides, the CDR3 is TGTGCCAGCAGCATCAGATTAGGTCCGGAGCGTACTAGCGGACTTGCCTACGAGCAGTACTTC. It translates to CASSIRLGPERTSGLAYEQYF.

The sample holds a few counts of this clonotype. The V and J genes are TRBV5-4 and TRBJ2-1; TRBD2 agrees at 8 bases. Germline V gene sequence: CDR1 SGHNT, CDR2 YYREEE (reference sequence). J lost 7 bases, V lost 2 bases, and 8 bases had no gene match. The CDR3 has 15 residues. This CDR3 is CASSFLPGGRNEQFF. The CDR3 region has the DNA TGTGCCAGCAGCTTTCTGCCGGGGGGGCGGAATGAGCAGTTCTTC. Full variable domain (missing parts from reference TRBV5-4 and TRBJ2-1): ETGVTQSPTHLIKTRGQQVTLRCSSQSGHNTVSWYQQALGQGPQFIFQYYREEENGRGNFPPRFSGLQFPNYSSELNVNALELDDSALYLCASSFLPGGRNEQFFGPGTRLTVL.

This sequence joins TRBV20-1 and TRBJ1-3, with D tentatively TRBD1 (6 bases). Germline V gene data show CDR1 as DFQATT and CDR2 as SNEGSKA (reference sequence). The CDR3 runs to 15 residues. Trimming cost V 6 bases and J 0 bases, with 15 bases left between them. The CDR3 region is CSAQQGLVSGNTIYF. As DNA, the CDR3 is TGCAGTGCGCAACAGGGACTTGTCTCTGGAAACACCATATATTTT.

The chain couples TRBV20-1 to TRBJ2-3; TRBD2 matches 9 bases. The length of the CDR3 is 15 residues. Germline lookup yields CDR1 DFQATT and CDR2 SNEGSKA (reference sequence). The V gene end was trimmed by 3 bases and the J gene end by 2 bases; junction bases not matched to a gene: 6. The DNA for the CDR3 is TGCAGTGCTAGCTTCAGCGGGGGGATCACAGATACGCAGTATTTT. Its translation: CSASFSGGITDTQYF.